A selection of T cell receptor beta chains follows, all from one sample in a study of cytomegalovirus exposure and HLA in healthy donors. The assay was immunoSEQ multiplex PCR, and TCRdb's table has in-frame clones only and misses some. This sample contains approximately 180,000 clones. Sequenced: PBMCs. The receptor source for this set is a man aged 25-45 years in good health and CMV-seronegative. The CDR3 runs from the conserved cysteine through the conserved F or W.

TRBV19,TRBJ1-4,CASSITQAEKLFF
TRBV9,TRBJ2-2,CASSSKDRVGTGELFF
TRBV7-9,TRBJ1-2,CASSPNDRGERSNYGYTF
TRBV5-5,TRBJ2-3,CASSLHSIDTSTDTQYF
TRBV5-6,TRBJ1-1,CASSAGTEAFF
TRBV6-6,TRBJ1-5,CASTASYSNQPQHF
TRBV19,TRBJ2-5,CASRGHNQETQYF
TRBV19,TRBJ2-3,CASSILSSGRTGHCTDTQYF
TRBV9,TRBJ2-1,CASSVGGSQYNEQFF
TRBV19,TRBJ1-1,CASSILAMNTEAFF
TRBV7-9,TRBJ2-2,CASSFTRQGTGELFF
TRBV29-1,NA,CSVDQEGGHEQYF
TRBV5-1,TRBJ2-5,CASSKLAGGPQETQYF
TRBV5-6,TRBJ2-5,CASSEARTGQETQYF
TRBV29-1,TRBJ1-3,CSVVSGNTIYF
TRBV4-1,TRBJ2-3,CASSQDRGASDTQYF
TRBV15,TRBJ2-6,CATSRDARGRGANVLTF
TRBV19,TRBJ2-1,CASSIVSSYEQFF
TRBV28,TRBJ1-5,CASSSRRQGGQPQHF
TRBV5-4,NA,CASSLAVQGEKYEQYF
TRBV25-1,TRBJ1-2,CASRPDSEGYTF
TRBV7-2,TRBJ2-1,CASSGTGNEQFF
TRBV5-8,TRBJ1-1,CASSPGTASVLLQNTEAFF
TRBV6-5,TRBJ1-3,CASSPVSGNTIYF
TRBV11-2,TRBJ2-3,CASSLGRGTSTDTQYF
TRBV18,NA,CASSPPTVSYEQYF
TRBV9,TRBJ2-1,CASSVEGQGANEQFF
TRBV7-2,TRBJ1-4,CASSSQPIQGALGGKLFF
TRBV7-2,TRBJ2-5,CASSLAPSSSQETQYF
TRBV19,TRBJ1-3,CASRDTGFGNTIYF